The entry that follows covers one TCR beta chain sequence. Libraries were made from TCR beta cDNA, and they carried unique molecular identifiers. MiXCR, run by TCRdb on the PCR reads, gives a single entry per CDR3 protein. The data show hundreds of thousands of distinct CDR3 sequences, with 30% seen just once and around 0.56% held by the top ten. This sample was taken from a study of post-analysis software for immune sequencing data. The receptor comes from a girl aged 10-17 years with multiple sclerosis. Sequenced material: blood.

The CDR3 protein is CASSLDRSGAETQFF. In nucleotides, the CDR3 is TGTGCCAGCAGCTTGGACAGATCGGGGGCAGAGACCCAGTTCTTC. The rearrangement joins TRBV5-8 to TRBJ2-1; D is perhaps TRBD1 or TRBD2 (6 bases each). Germline V gene data show CDR1 as SGHTS and CDR2 as YDEGEE. With 0 bases removed from V and 13 bases from J, the gap between germline ends came to 20 bases. The CDR3 covers 15 residues.